Listed here are 23 T cell receptor beta chains from one sample, sequenced in a study of T cell responses to AZD1222 COVID-19 vaccine. Sequencing was performed with immunoSEQ multiplex PCR; in TCRdb, only in-frame clones are kept and a portion is missing. The sample yields 65,000 to 90,000 clones, about 86% seen once. Sequenced here: peripheral blood, sampled on day 0 of AZD1222 vaccination. These TCRs come from an adult in good health.

The rearrangement links TRBV19 to TRBJ2-5; TRBD2 agrees at 10 bases. The junction had 1 base not matched to a gene; V was cut back by 4 bases and J by 2 bases. CDR3 size: 14 residues. The V gene's germline CDR1 is LNHDA and CDR2 SQIVND (reference sequence). The chain's CDR3 is CASSRTSGQETQYF. CDR3 DNA sequence: TGTGCCAGTAGTAGGACTAGCGGACAAGAGACCCAGTACTTC. Using reference TRBV19 and TRBJ2-5 for the parts outside the CDR3, the full variable domain is DGGITQSPKYLFRKEGQNVTLSCEQNLNHDAMYWYRQDPGQGLRLIYYSQIVNDFQKGDIAEGYSVSREKKESFPLTVTSAQKNPTAFYLCASSRTSGQETQYFGPGTRLLVL.

V is TRBV29-1 and J is TRBJ2-2; the D gene is possibly TRBD1 (5 bases). V shed 7 bases and J shed 6 bases, with 9 bases lying between them. The CDR3 runs 11 residues. CDR1 and CDR2 from the germline V gene are SQVTM and ANQGSEA. The CDR3 here is CSAQDAGELFF. DNA for the CDR3: TGCAGCGCACAGGATGCCGGGGAGCTGTTTTTT.

The rearrangement links TRBV27 to TRBJ2-5; TRBD1 aligns across 9 bases. J was trimmed by 7 bases and V by 3 bases; bases with no gene match: 6. The germline V gene has CDR1 MNHEY and CDR2 SMNVEV (reference sequence). The CDR3 runs to 14 residues. As DNA, the CDR3 is TGTGCCAGCAGTTTGGACAGGGGTGGGAGGACCCAGTACTTC. It is translated as CASSLDRGGRTQYF.

This clone was recorded once. This chain uses TRBV4-3 with TRBJ2-7; D is perhaps TRBD2 (5 bases). The CDR3 length is 14 residues. From germline, CDR1 is LGHNA and CDR2 YSLEER. V lost 6 bases and J 0 bases, leaving 12 bases between the germline ends. The CDR3 region is CASREDLSSYEQYF. DNA for the CDR3: TGCGCCAGCAGGGAGGACCTCAGCTCCTACGAGCAGTACTTC.

The chain employs TRBV18 and TRBJ2-7; 8 bases are a match to TRBD1. V was clipped by 3 bases and J by 3 bases; unmatched bases: 4. The CDR3 length is 14 residues. The germline V gene encodes CDR1 KGHSH and CDR2 LQKENI. The CDR3 DNA follows: TGTGCCAGCTCACCTTCACAGGGGGGCTACGAGCAGTACTTC. It yields the protein CASSPSQGGYEQYF.

The chain employs TRBV19 and TRBJ2-1, with 8 nucleotides matching TRBD2. Germline V gene data show CDR1 as LNHDA and CDR2 as SQIVND (reference sequence). The CDR3 contains 16 residues. The V gene end was trimmed by 6 bases and the J gene end by 4 bases; junction bases not matched to a gene: 11. CDR3: CASSSSGSGGYNEQFF. The CDR3, as DNA: TGTGCCAGTAGCTCTAGCGGGTCCGGAGGGTACAATGAGCAGTTCTTC.

The chain carries TRBV5-1 and TRBJ1-4, with D perhaps matching TRBD1 (6 bases). Per germline, CDR1 SGHRS and CDR2 YFSETQ. The CDR3 spans 16 residues. V shed 0 bases and J shed 7 bases, with 16 bases lying between them. CDR3 sequence: CASSLAQGIGSEKLFF. As DNA, the CDR3 is TGCGCCAGCAGCTTGGCACAGGGTATTGGAAGTGAAAAACTGTTTTTT. The full variable domain, completed using reference TRBV5-1 and TRBJ1-4, is KAGVTQTPRYLIKTRGQQVTLSCSPISGHRSVSWYQQTPGQGLQFLFEYFSETQRNKGNFPGRFSGRQFSNSRSEMNVSTLELGDSALYLCASSLAQGIGSEKLFFGSGTQLSVL.

The chain recombines TRBV4-1 with TRBJ2-5, with unresolved D. Trimming cost V 4 bases and J 5 bases, with 20 bases left between them. Germline-derived CDR1 and CDR2 are MGHRA and YSYEKL. The CDR3 covers 16 residues. The CDR3 reads CASSLNSPGAMETQYF. The CDR3 DNA is TGCGCCAGCAGCCTAAATTCACCAGGTGCTATGGAGACCCAGTACTTC.

The V and J genes are TRBV18 and TRBJ2-6; 8 bases align to TRBD1. The V gene end was trimmed by 4 bases and the J gene end by 0 bases; junction bases not matched to a gene: 5. The CDR3 covers 17 residues. Germline V lookup: CDR1 KGHSH, CDR2 LQKENI. The CDR3 loop is CASSLQGAPSGANVLTF. CDR3 nucleotide sequence: TGTGCCAGCTCACTTCAGGGGGCTCCCTCTGGGGCCAACGTCCTGACTTTC.

For the CDR3, the DNA is TGTGCCAGCAGCAGTTCGACCCGGGCAACTAATGAAAAACTGTTTTTT. This codes for CASSSSTRATNEKLFF. The rearrangement joins TRBV7-9 to TRBJ1-4; D call uncertain. CDR1 and CDR2 from the germline V gene are SEHNR and FQNEAQ (reference sequence). The CDR3 loop spans 16 amino acids. Deletions cut 5 bases from V and 0 bases from J, with 13 bases between.

This chain joins TRBV4-2 and TRBJ2-1, with TRBD2 identical over 8 bases. The CDR3 sequence is 17 residues long. Germline CDR1 is LGHNA and CDR2 is YNFKEQ. V was clipped by 5 bases and J by 3 bases; unmatched bases: 12. The CDR3 bases are TGTGCCAGCAGCTTTTCGGGGGGGGGAGTCGTCTACAATGAGCAGTTCTTC. Protein product: CASSFSGGGVVYNEQFF.

This chain uses TRBV28 with TRBJ1-2; D is unclear. V lost 5 bases to trimming and J lost 0 bases, with 10 bases between them. CDR1 MDHEN and CDR2 SYDVKM come from the germline V gene. This CDR3 comprises 14 residues. Written as DNA, the CDR3 is TGTGCCAGCAGTCCCCCCGGGGCTAACTATGGCTACACCTTC. Translation: CASSPPGANYGYTF.

This chain joins TRBV7-9 and TRBJ2-1; a weak D match, TRBD2 (6 bases). Germline loops: CDR1 SEHNR, CDR2 FQNEAQ (reference sequence). The CDR3 runs to 14 residues. V was clipped by 3 bases and J by 7 bases, with 13 bases between them. The CDR3 sequence: CASSLEGRRNEQFF. As DNA, the CDR3 is TGTGCCAGCAGCTTGGAGGGCCGTAGGAATGAGCAGTTCTTC. Variable domain in full (rest from reference TRBV7-9 and TRBJ2-1): DTGVSQNPRHKITKRGQNVTFRCDPISEHNRLYWYRQTLGQGPEFLTYFQNEAQLEKSRLLSDRFSAERPKGSFSTLEIQRTEQGDSAMYLCASSLEGRRNEQFFGPGTRLTVL.

This clone was counted once. V usage is TRBV4-1 and J usage is TRBJ1-1; weak D call: TRBD1 (6 bases). Trimming took off 6 bases at V and 3 bases at J, with 11 bases between the two ends. Per germline, CDR1 MGHRA and CDR2 YSYEKL. This CDR3 region has 13 residues. CDR3 sequence: CASSPQGYTEAFF. CDR3 DNA sequence: TGCGCCAGCAGTCCACAGGGTTACACTGAAGCTTTCTTT.

The CDR3 loop reads CASSSPRGEQYF. CDR3 coding DNA: TGTGCCAGCAGTTCCCCACGGGGGGAGCAGTACTTC. The chain combines TRBV6-5 with TRBJ2-7; perhaps TRBD2 as D (6 bases). The V gene lost 4 bases and the J gene lost 7 bases, with 11 bases spanning the gap. The CDR3 consists of 12 residues. The germline gives CDR1 MNHEY, CDR2 SVGAGI.

The rearrangement links TRBV7-9 to TRBJ1-2, with 12 bases matching TRBD1. This CDR3 has 15 amino acids. V dropped 6 bases and J dropped 7; count of bases not matched to a gene: 9. The germline gives CDR1 SEHNR, CDR2 FQNEAQ (reference sequence). In DNA, the CDR3 is TGTGCCAGCAGTAAAAGGGACAGGGGGCTGTCTGGCTACACCTTC. Its protein product is CASSKRDRGLSGYTF.

This clone turned up a few times. The chain combines TRBV5-1 with TRBJ1-1, with a tentative D call TRBD1 (6 bases). V was trimmed by 0 bases and J by 2 bases, leaving 11 bases between them. Germline CDR1 SGHRS, CDR2 YFSETQ. The CDR3 runs 15 residues. The CDR3 DNA sequence: TGCGCCAGCAGCTTGGGCGGGGGGGCAAACACTGAAGCTTTCTTT. Translation gives CASSLGGGANTEAFF.

The CDR3 sequence is CASKETGTGTYEQYF. CDR3 bases: TGTGCCAGTAAAGAGACCGGGACGGGAACCTACGAGCAGTACTTC. V gene TRBV19 combines with J gene TRBJ2-7; D possibly uses TRBD1 or TRBD2 (5 bases each). From germline, CDR1 is LNHDA and CDR2 SQIVND (reference sequence). Between the trimmed V and J ends, which lost 7 bases and 2 bases, there was a span of 18 bases. There are 15 residues in the CDR3.

The V call is TRBV27, the J call TRBJ1-1; D uncertain. V lost 8 bases to trimming and J lost 2 bases, with 9 bases between them. CDR1 MNHEY and CDR2 SMNVEV come from the germline V gene (reference sequence). This CDR3 spans 12 amino acids. The CDR3 sequence is CASARVNTEAFF. As DNA, the CDR3 is TGTGCCAGCGCCCGTGTCAACACTGAAGCTTTCTTT.

Here the CDR3 reads CASSSLWQGSSPLHF. The CDR3 coding sequence is TGTGCCAGCAGCTCCCTTTGGCAGGGTAGCTCACCCCTCCACTTT. The chain employs TRBV7-2 and TRBJ1-6; possible D gene TRBD1, 5 bases. Looked up from germline, CDR1 is SGHTA and CDR2 is FQGNSA. V lost 4 bases and J lost 10, with 17 bases in between. The CDR3 has 15 amino acids.

The chain employs TRBV2 and TRBJ2-7, with TRBD2 identical over 10 bases. With 7 bases clipped from V and 3 bases from J, the junction kept 9 bases outside the gene matches. The CDR3 runs to 15 residues. Germline V gives CDR1 SNHLY, CDR2 FYNNEI. This CDR3 reads CASTPRTSGLYEQYF. CDR3 DNA: TGTGCCAGCACCCCCAGGACTAGCGGCCTCTACGAGCAGTACTTC.

The DNA for the CDR3 is TGTGCCAGCAGCGCAACCCGGGGCAAAAACTATGGCTACACCTTC. Protein product: CASSATRGKNYGYTF. V is TRBV7-8 and J is TRBJ1-2; tentative D call: TRBD1 (5 bases). V was shortened by 5 bases and J by 2 bases, with 15 bases between the two germline ends. Germline CDR1 SGHVS, CDR2 FQNEAQ. This CDR3 is built from 15 residues.

This chain links TRBV7-9 with TRBJ1-5; D call uncertain. Looked up from germline, CDR1 is SEHNR and CDR2 is FQNEAQ (reference sequence). The CDR3 extends over 14 amino acids. V dropped 2 bases and J dropped 7 bases, with 12 bases sitting between them. CDR3 nucleotide sequence: TGTGCCAGCAGCTTAAGAGGGAGTCAGCAGCCCCAGCATTTT. Its protein product is CASSLRGSQQPQHF.